The sequence of this T cell receptor (beta chain) was determined in a study of cytomegalovirus exposure and HLA in healthy donors. This CDR3 region has 16 residues. The J segment lost 0 bases and the V segment lost 5 bases, leaving 8 bases of the junction unmatched. Germline CDR1 SGHTA, CDR2 FQGNSA. This clone was counted only a few times. Libraries were prepared by immunoSEQ multiplex PCR; TCRdb keeps only in-frame clonotypes and omits some of them. The profile shows roughly 150,000 clones, roughly 90% of them singletons. Specimen: PBMCs. The clonotype comes from a woman between 18 and 29 years old in good health and CMV-seronegative. This chain uses TRBV7-2 with TRBJ1-1; 8 nucleotides align to TRBD1. The DNA for the CDR3 is TGTGCCAGCAGCAACGACAGGGGCTATCTGAACACTGAAGCTTTCTTT. Translating it yields CASSNDRGYLNTEAFF. Drawing the rest from reference TRBV7-2 and TRBJ1-1, the complete variable domain is GAGVSQSPSNKVTEKGKDVELRCDPISGHTALYWYRQSLGQGLEFLIYFQGNSAPDKSGLPSDRFSAERTGGSVSTLTIQRTQQEDSAVYLCASSNDRGYLNTEAFFGQGTRLTVV.